Sequencing of this T cell receptor beta chain was carried out in a study of vaccination and CD4 T cells after COVID-19. Across the study: A median of around 70 days (range 14 to 241) separated dose two from the taking of post-vaccine samples. Overlapping spike peptides of SARS-CoV-2, HCoV-NL63, HCoV-OC43 and HCoV-229E were used, and cells were stimulated with them. Study conclusions and caveats: From a median of about 20 to 38, SARS-CoV-2-reactive clonotypes increased, though not significantly.

About this clonotype itself: Antigen specificity is unknown.

Treatment meaning: approximately 11-day PBMC culture with coronavirus spike peptide pools or control peptides (ViraFEST assay). ViraFEST used peptide pools to expand antigen-specific T cells, then sequenced TCRs. Cultured CD4+ T cell DNA underwent sequencing with the Oncomine TCR Beta short-read assay. MiXCR, applied by TCRdb to the PCR reads, yields one record per CDR3 protein. Counted here are some 20,000 distinct CDR3 sequences, roughly two thirds occurring once; the ten biggest clones make up 6% to 8.5%. CDR3 size: 19 residues. V lost 4 bases, J lost 7 bases, and 15 bases stayed unmatched. The germline gives CDR1 SEHNR, CDR2 FQNEAQ (reference sequence).

The genes are TRBV7-9 and TRBJ2-1; 14 bases fit TRBD2. The sample consisted of CD4+ T cells from blood, cultured in vitro. The receptor was isolated from a human donor who had recovered from COVID-19. As DNA, the CDR3 is TGTGCCAGCAGCTCGGGACTAGCGGGAGTCGTTAGGGGCCCAAATGAGCAGTTCTTC. Translation gives CASSSGLAGVVRGPNEQFF.